The TCR beta chain described here comes from a study of cytomegalovirus exposure and HLA in healthy donors. The germline gives CDR1 SGHTA, CDR2 FQGNSA. The CDR3 runs to 15 residues. V lost 1 base to trimming and J lost 7 bases; unmatched junction nucleotides: 3. General study points: The later analysis indicated that the majority of CMV-associated TCR beta chains appeared HLA-restricted.

Researchers ran the PCR with 60 Vbeta and 13 Jbeta primers. Only in-frame clones appear in the TCRdb table, and some are missing; sequencing was by immunoSEQ multiplex PCR. The sample carries 190,000 or so clones, roughly 87% recorded once. As regards this clone: Antigen specificity is unknown.

Sample: PBMCs. The TCR was taken from a man aged 50-59 years in good health and CMV-seronegative. This chain connects TRBV7-2 to TRBJ2-1, with TRBD2 matching over 11 bases. For the CDR3, the DNA is TGTGCCAGCAGCTTAGGTGGGACTAGCGGTAATGAGCAGTTCTTC. This gives the protein CASSLGGTSGNEQFF.